A selection of T cell receptor beta chains follows, all from one sample in a study of cytomegalovirus exposure and HLA in healthy donors. Only in-frame clones appear in the TCRdb table, and some are missing; sequencing was by immunoSEQ multiplex PCR. The sample consists of about 200,000 clones, 82% of them appearing once. Sequencing was performed on PBMCs. These receptors were taken from a boy younger than 10 in good health and CMV-seronegative. CDR3s include the opening cysteine and the closing phenylalanine or tryptophan. A D gene is named only where the DNA matches it firmly. Clone sizes are given selectively: once, few, many, or a class where the clone is expanded.

j_call clone_size d_call v_call cdr3_aa cdr3_nt
TRBJ2-5 . TRBD2 TRBV23-1 CASSSGGAETQYF TGCGCCAGCAGTAGCGGGGGGGCGGAGACCCAGTACTTC
TRBJ1-2 . TRBD1 TRBV5-1 CASSLDHRGNYGYTF TGCGCCAGCAGCTTGGACCACAGGGGGAACTATGGCTACACCTTC
TRBJ1-1 . . TRBV5-1 CASSLAQTGLNTEAFF TGCGCCAGCAGCTTGGCCCAAACAGGTCTGAACACTGAAGCTTTCTTT
TRBJ2-7 . . TRBV23-1 CASSQNPRGYEQYF TGCGCCAGCAGTCAAAACCCCCGGGGCTACGAGCAGTACTTC
TRBJ2-5 . . TRBV6-6 CASRNAGDPGEQYF TGTGCCAGCAGAAACGCCGGCGATCCGGGGGAGCAGTACTTC
TRBJ2-7 . . TRBV4-1 CASSQAADYEQYF TGCGCCAGCAGCCAAGCCGCAGACTACGAGCAGTACTTC
TRBJ2-3 . . TRBV2 CASSPEGGAGDTQYF TGTGCCAGCAGTCCCGAGGGGGGGGCGGGGGATACGCAGTATTTT
TRBJ2-6 . . TRBV6-6 CASSTGSGANVLTF TGTGCCAGCAGTACAGGGTCTGGGGCCAACGTCCTGACTTTC
TRBJ1-2 . . TRBV5-4 CASSSGWGGVSGYTF TGTGCCAGCAGCTCGGGCTGGGGAGGGGTTAGTGGCTACACCTTC
TRBJ1-2 . . TRBV19 CASTGDYGYTF TGTGCCAGTACGGGGGACTATGGCTACACCTTC
TRBJ2-5 . TRBD2 TRBV7-2 CASSFQRGEETQYF TGTGCCAGCAGCTTCCAGCGGGGCGAAGAGACCCAGTACTTC
TRBJ1-4 . TRBD1 TRBV4-3 CASSGTGVEKLFF TGCGCCAGCAGCGGGACAGGGGTTGAAAAACTGTTTTTT
TRBJ2-7 . . TRBV7-2 CASRASSYEQYF TGTGCCAGCAGGGCTAGCTCCTACGAGCAGTACTTC
TRBJ1-3 . . TRBV9 CASSVEPGSGNTIYF TGTGCCAGCAGCGTAGAACCGGGGTCAGGAAACACCATATATTTT
TRBJ2-3 . TRBD2 TRBV4-2 CASSQRTRSTDTQYF TGTGCCAGCAGCCAACGGACTAGGTCCACAGATACGCAGTATTTT
TRBJ1-3 . TRBD1 TRBV5-4 CASSLAGTAGNTIYF TGTGCCAGCAGCTTGGCCGGGACAGCCGGAAACACCATATATTTT
TRBJ2-5 . TRBD2 TRBV5-1 CASSQGTSGGARETQYF TGCGCCAGCAGCCAAGGGACTAGCGGGGGGGCAAGGGAGACCCAGTACTTC
TRBJ2-7 few TRBD1 TRBV27 CASSLSPGGNEQYF TGTGCCAGCAGTTTATCACCAGGGGGTAACGAGCAGTACTTC
TRBJ2-3 . TRBD2 TRBV19 CASRILGGASDTQYF TGTGCCAGTAGGATCCTCGGGGGGGCATCAGATACGCAGTATTTT
TRBJ1-3 . TRBD1 TRBV7-9 CASSFSTGAGNTIYF TGTGCCAGCAGCTTCTCCACAGGGGCTGGAAACACCATATATTTT
TRBJ1-4 once TRBD1 TRBV6-4 CASSDSGTGWEKLFF TGTGCCAGCAGTGACTCGGGGACAGGTTGGGAAAAACTGTTTTTT
TRBJ2-3 . TRBD2 TRBV14 CASSPPSGSTDTQYF TGTGCCAGCAGCCCTCCTAGCGGGAGCACAGATACGCAGTATTTT
TRBJ2-7 once . TRBV18 CASSPRRDFLNEQYF TGTGCCAGCTCACCACGACGGGACTTTTTAAACGAGCAGTACTTC
TRBJ1-6 . TRBD1 TRBV9 CASSVGRGTGNSPLHF TGTGCCAGCAGCGTAGGTCGGGGGACAGGGAATTCACCCCTCCACTTT
TRBJ2-7 . . TRBV19 CASSKSGGTYEQYF TGTGCCAGTAGTAAGAGTGGGGGCACCTACGAGCAGTACTTC
TRBJ2-1 . . TRBV4-2 CASSPRSGSTYNEQFF TGTGCCAGCAGCCCCAGATCAGGCTCCACCTACAATGAGCAGTTCTTC
TRBJ2-1 few . TRBV11-1 CASSLGDKSYNEQFF TGTGCCAGCAGCCTTGGGGACAAGTCCTACAATGAGCAGTTCTTC
TRBJ2-1 . TRBD1 TRBV7-8 CASSSKGNRGPYNEQFF TGTGCCAGCAGCTCCAAAGGGAACAGGGGACCCTACAATGAGCAGTTCTTC
TRBJ1-2 . . TRBV5-4 CASVGEEASLPYGYTF TGTGCCAGCGTGGGAGAAGAAGCGAGTTTGCCCTATGGCTACACCTTC